Below, 15 T cell receptor beta chains from the same sample are listed, as sequenced in a study of blood T cell repertoires in COVID-19. Sequencing was performed with immunoSEQ multiplex PCR; in TCRdb, only in-frame clones are kept and a portion is missing. The table records 300,000 to 400,000 clones, more than 75% of them present only once. The sequenced sample consisted of peripheral blood. These receptors were obtained from a human donor in a cohort sampled during active COVID-19.

This clone was recorded once. The chain carries TRBV30 and TRBJ1-1; D may be TRBD1 (5 bases). The V and J ends lost 2 bases and 5 bases respectively, with 21 bases between them. Germline V CDR1 and CDR2: GTSNPN, SVGIG (reference sequence). The CDR3 covers 16 residues. CDR3 residues: CAWSQKGDGGMTEAFF. In DNA, the CDR3 is TGTGCCTGGAGTCAAAAGGGAGATGGGGGGATGACTGAAGCTTTCTTT.

This chain links TRBV7-3 with TRBJ2-1; 13 bases agree with TRBD2. After removal of 1 base from V and 5 bases from J, the junction contained 2 bases not matched to a gene. The V gene's germline CDR1 is SGHTA and CDR2 FQGTGA. The CDR3 extends over 16 amino acids. CDR3 in amino acids: CASSLRTSGGHNEQFF. The CDR3 DNA reads TGTGCCAGCAGCTTAAGGACTAGCGGGGGCCACAATGAGCAGTTCTTC. The full variable domain, its missing parts supplied by reference TRBV7-3 and TRBJ2-1, is GAGVSQTPSNKVTEKGKYVELRCDPISGHTALYWYRQSLGQGPEFLIYFQGTGAADDSGLPNDRFFAVRPEGSVSTLKIQRTERGDSAVYLCASSLRTSGGHNEQFFGPGTRLTVL.

The V gene is TRBV7-3, the J gene TRBJ1-3, with a possible D match to TRBD1 (6 bases). The germline V gene has CDR1 SGHTA and CDR2 FQGTGA. The V and J ends lost 5 bases and 0 bases respectively, with 11 bases between them. The CDR3 extends over 15 amino acids. CDR3 sequence reads: CASSRRGGSGNTIYF. DNA for the CDR3: TGTGCCAGCAGCCGCAGAGGGGGCTCTGGAAACACCATATATTTT.

As for this clone: The same CDR3 arises from other DNA sequences in this sample as well. This rearrangement joins TRBV7-3 to TRBJ2-3; D is undetermined. The CDR3 is made up of 13 amino acids. Germline V lookup: CDR1 SGHTA, CDR2 FQGTGA. Between the trimmed V and J ends, which lost 2 bases and 4 bases, there was a span of 7 bases. This CDR3 is CASSLLGADTQYF. For the CDR3, the DNA is TGTGCCAGCAGCTTATTAGGAGCAGATACGCAGTATTTT. Drawing the rest from reference TRBV7-3 and TRBJ2-3, the complete variable domain is GAGVSQTPSNKVTEKGKYVELRCDPISGHTALYWYRQSLGQGPEFLIYFQGTGAADDSGLPNDRFFAVRPEGSVSTLKIQRTERGDSAVYLCASSLLGADTQYFGPGTRLTVL.

The V gene is TRBV9, the J gene TRBJ2-7; 9 positions agree with TRBD1. From germline, CDR1 is SGDLS and CDR2 YYNGEE. The CDR3 spans 15 residues. J gave up 0 bases and V 4 bases, and 5 bases lay outside the gene matches. This CDR3 is CASSIGTGSSYEQYF. DNA of the CDR3: TGTGCCAGCAGCATCGGGACAGGGAGCTCCTACGAGCAGTACTTC.

The chain has TRBV7-9 and TRBJ1-3; D possibly corresponds to TRBD1 (6 bases). The CDR3 contains 15 residues. V lost 5 bases to trimming and J lost 0 bases, with 11 bases between them. Germline loops: CDR1 SEHNR, CDR2 FQNEAQ (reference sequence). This CDR3 reads CASSPTGISGNTIYF. In DNA form, the CDR3 reads TGTGCCAGCAGCCCGACAGGAATCTCTGGAAACACCATATATTTT.

This rearrangement joins TRBV7-8 to TRBJ2-2; tentatively, D is TRBD2 (6 bases). The CDR3 extends over 15 amino acids. Germline loops: CDR1 SGHVS, CDR2 FQNEAQ. V was clipped by 2 bases and J by 2 bases, with 9 bases between them. CDR3 sequence: CASSLWGLNTGELFF. The CDR3, as DNA: TGTGCCAGCAGCTTATGGGGACTCAACACCGGGGAGCTGTTTTTT.

The DNA of the CDR3 is TGTGCCAGCAGCTCGACTCAGGGCCATCATACTGAAGCTTTCTTT. Amino acids: CASSSTQGHHTEAFF. This chain connects TRBV5-5 to TRBJ1-1, with D tentatively TRBD1 (5 bases). CDR3 length: 15 amino acids. Looked up from germline, CDR1 is SGHKS and CDR2 is YYEKEE (reference sequence). V lost 3 bases and J 5 bases, leaving 17 bases between the germline ends.

Concerning this clone: At one boundary the junction diverges from the germline segment, which might be a read error. V gene TRBV7-7 combines with J gene TRBJ2-6; perhaps TRBD1 as D (6 bases). Germline CDR1 is SSHAT and CDR2 is FNYEAQ (reference sequence). The CDR3 runs 16 residues. The CDR3 loop is CASSLGSGAGANVLTF. CDR3 coding DNA: TGTGCTAGCAGCTTAGGTTCAGGGGCCGGGGCCAACGTCCTGACTTTC. Full variable domain (remainder filled in from reference TRBV7-7 and TRBJ2-6): GAGVSQSPRYKVTKRGQDVTLRCDPISSHATLYWYQQALGQGPEFLTYFNYEAQPDKSGLPSDRFSAERPEGSISTLTIQRTEQRDSAMYRCASSLGSGAGANVLTFGAGSRLTVL.

The chain carries TRBV30 and TRBJ2-1; 8 nucleotides agree with TRBD2. Germline CDR1 is GTSNPN and CDR2 is SVGIG (reference sequence). With 4 bases clipped from V and 3 bases from J, the junction kept 5 bases outside the gene matches. CDR3 length equals 14 residues. The CDR3 here is CAWTSREDYNEQFF. CDR3 DNA: TGTGCCTGGACCTCGCGGGAGGACTACAATGAGCAGTTCTTC.

The rearrangement joins TRBV29-1 to TRBJ1-4; 8 bases agree with TRBD1. After removal of 6 bases from V and 3 bases from J, the junction contained 15 bases not matched to a gene. This CDR3 has 17 residues. Germline CDR1 is SQVTM and CDR2 is ANQGSEA. The CDR3 DNA is TGCAGCGTAAGCGAGGAAGGCAGGGGGCCAGCTAATGAAAAACTGTTTTTT. Translation: CSVSEEGRGPANEKLFF.

In nucleotides, the CDR3 is TGTGCCAGCAGTTACTCAGACAGGGGATCGTATGGCTACACCTTC. Encoded protein: CASSYSDRGSYGYTF. The V and J genes are TRBV6-5 and TRBJ1-2, with 8 bases aligning to TRBD1. The CDR3 consists of 15 residues. Trimming cost V 0 bases and J 5 bases; bases outside gene matches: 5. Germline CDR1 reads MNHEY; CDR2 reads SVGAGI.

This sequence joins TRBV19 and TRBJ1-2; D might be TRBD1 (5 bases). V was clipped by 8 bases and J by 1 base, with 14 bases between them. The germline CDR1 and CDR2 sequences are LNHDA and SQIVND (reference sequence). This CDR3 region has 14 residues. CDR3 DNA: TGTGCCAGTCTAAACCCGGGGGATAACTATGGCTACACCTTC. This sequence encodes CASLNPGDNYGYTF.

V usage is TRBV2 and J usage is TRBJ2-3; maybe TRBD2 (5 bases). Germline V gene sequence: CDR1 SNHLY, CDR2 FYNNEI. The V end was cut by 7 bases, the J end by 2 bases, with 13 bases between. This CDR3 has 14 amino acids. CDR3 region: CASIPGYSTDTQYF. In nucleotides, the CDR3 is TGTGCCAGCATCCCGGGATATTCCACAGATACGCAGTATTTT.

The V gene is TRBV20-1, the J gene TRBJ2-1; 7 bases line up with TRBD2. The CDR3 contains 16 residues. Per germline, CDR1 DFQATT and CDR2 SNEGSKA (reference sequence). V gave up 3 bases and J gave up 1 base; unmatched junction bases: 9. This chain's CDR3 is CSASSRERASYNEQFF. CDR3 nucleotides: TGCAGTGCTAGTTCGCGGGAGCGTGCGTCCTACAATGAGCAGTTCTTC.